This TCR beta chain appears in the sequencing data of a study of CD8 T cells in Susac syndrome. In blood CD8+ and CD4+ T cells, TCR beta underwent sequencing. Negative isolation yielded CD8+ and CD4+ T cells; FACS enriched TEMRA cells. Random hexamers served to reverse transcribe roughly 0.45 to 1 ug RNA. Across 54 Vbeta and 13 Jbeta, immunoSEQ multiplex PCR amplified TCR beta CDR3. MiXCR, run by TCRdb on the immunoSEQ multiplex PCR reads, gives a single entry per CDR3 protein. The data hold approximately 190,000 distinct CDR3 sequences, with nearly 97% observed a single time. Study-wide results and caveats: Repertoires of Susac syndrome CD4+ T cells lacked clonal expansion.

A note on this clonotype: Its specificity is not known. At one of its ends the junction is not consistent with the germline gene, which may arise from a read error.

This receptor was identified in a human donor with Susac syndrome. The material sequenced was CD4+ T cells from PBMCs.

The CDR3 region has the DNA TGTGCCAGCAGTCAAGCGGCATGGGGGGCTATCACAGATACGCAGTATTTT. Its translation: CASSQAAWGAITDTQYF. The J gene is TRBJ2-3, the V gene TRBV6-1; the D call may be TRBD1 or TRBD2 (6 bases each). The germline CDR1 and CDR2 sequences are MNHNS and SASEGT. CDR3 length equals 17 residues.